This T cell receptor beta chain was recovered during a study of T cell responses to AZD1222 COVID-19 vaccine. Study-wide results and caveats: Regions 160-218 and 743-854 dominated among vaccine-associated CD4 TCRs spanning spike. A mostly white British donor set with more females was recruited, and clonal diversity was possibly underestimated.

Second-dose intervals near 4 or 12 weeks were combined. Per germline, CDR1 LNHDA and CDR2 SQIVND (reference sequence). The CDR3 consists of 14 residues. With 3 bases removed from V and 6 bases from J, the gap between germline ends came to 14 bases. With regard to this clone: The antigen is not known.

Sequenced by immunoSEQ multiplex PCR; TCRdb stores in-frame clones only, minus some. The data contain some 79,000 clones, 80% of them singletons. The clonotype was recovered from an adult who received the AZD1222 COVID-19 vaccine. This chain connects TRBV19 to TRBJ1-1, with a tentative D call TRBD1 (6 bases). Sequenced material: peripheral blood, taken 28 days after the second AZD1222 dose. CDR3 sequence (DNA): TGTGCCAGTAGTATTTTCAATGGGGGCGCTGAAGCTTTCTTT. It codes for CASSIFNGGAEAFF.